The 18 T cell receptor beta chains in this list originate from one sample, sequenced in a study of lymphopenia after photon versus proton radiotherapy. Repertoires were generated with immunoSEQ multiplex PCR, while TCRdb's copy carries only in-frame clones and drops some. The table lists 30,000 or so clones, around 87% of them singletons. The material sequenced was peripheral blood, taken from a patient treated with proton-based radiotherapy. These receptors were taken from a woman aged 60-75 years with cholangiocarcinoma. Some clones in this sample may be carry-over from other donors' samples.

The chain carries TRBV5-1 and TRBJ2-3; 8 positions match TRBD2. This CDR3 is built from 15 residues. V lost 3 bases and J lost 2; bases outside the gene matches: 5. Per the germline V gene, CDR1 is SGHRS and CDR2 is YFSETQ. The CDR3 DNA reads TGCGCCAGCAGCTATACGGGAGGGCCCACAGATACGCAGTATTTT. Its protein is CASSYTGGPTDTQYF.

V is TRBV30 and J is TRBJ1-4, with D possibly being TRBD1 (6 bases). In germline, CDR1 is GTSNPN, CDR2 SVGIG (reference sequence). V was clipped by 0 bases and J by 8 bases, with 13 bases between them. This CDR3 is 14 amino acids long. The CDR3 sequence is CAWSVGGGAEKLFF. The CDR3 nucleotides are TGTGCCTGGAGTGTGGGAGGGGGAGCCGAAAAACTGTTTTTT.

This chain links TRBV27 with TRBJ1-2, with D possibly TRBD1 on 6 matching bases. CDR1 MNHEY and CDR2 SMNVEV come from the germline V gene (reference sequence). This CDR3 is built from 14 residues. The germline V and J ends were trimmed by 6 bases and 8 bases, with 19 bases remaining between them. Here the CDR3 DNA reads TGTGCCAGCAGATCAGGGACAAGTAGTCCGGGCTACACCTTC. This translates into CASRSGTSSPGYTF.

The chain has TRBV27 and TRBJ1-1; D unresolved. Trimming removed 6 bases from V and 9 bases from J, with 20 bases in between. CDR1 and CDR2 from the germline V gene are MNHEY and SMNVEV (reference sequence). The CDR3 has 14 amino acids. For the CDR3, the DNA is TGTGCCAGCAGCCGACATGATGGTCCATATCAAGCTTTCTTT. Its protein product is CASSRHDGPYQAFF.

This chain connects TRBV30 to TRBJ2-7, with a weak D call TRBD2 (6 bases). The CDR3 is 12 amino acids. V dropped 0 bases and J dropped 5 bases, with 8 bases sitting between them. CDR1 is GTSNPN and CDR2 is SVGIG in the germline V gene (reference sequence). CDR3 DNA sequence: TGTGCCTGGAGTGTACGGGAGCACGAGCAGTACTTC. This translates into CAWSVREHEQYF.

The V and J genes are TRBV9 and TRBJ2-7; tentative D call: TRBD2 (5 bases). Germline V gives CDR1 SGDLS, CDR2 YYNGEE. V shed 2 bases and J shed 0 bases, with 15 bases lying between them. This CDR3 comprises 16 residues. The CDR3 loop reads CASSVLGGSGSYEQYF. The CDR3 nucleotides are TGTGCCAGCAGCGTTCTCGGCGGGTCGGGCTCCTACGAGCAGTACTTC.

The CDR3 DNA is TGCGCCAGCAGCCAAGAAAGGGATACGCAGTATTTT. Residues: CASSQERDTQYF. This chain uses TRBV4-1 with TRBJ2-3; D is undetermined. Trimming stripped 0 bases from V and 6 bases from J, with 4 bases between. The CDR3 covers 12 residues. Germline lookup yields CDR1 MGHRA and CDR2 YSYEKL.

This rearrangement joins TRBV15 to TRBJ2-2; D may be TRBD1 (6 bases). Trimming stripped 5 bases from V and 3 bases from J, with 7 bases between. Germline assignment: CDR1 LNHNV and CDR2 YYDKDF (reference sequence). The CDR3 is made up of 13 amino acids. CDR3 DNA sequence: TGTGCCACCAGCCAGGGGTACACCGGGGAGCTGTTTTTT. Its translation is CATSQGYTGELFF.

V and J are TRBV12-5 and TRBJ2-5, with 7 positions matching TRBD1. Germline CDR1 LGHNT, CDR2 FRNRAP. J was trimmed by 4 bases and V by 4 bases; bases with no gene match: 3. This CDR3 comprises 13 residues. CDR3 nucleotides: TGTGCTAGTGGTTGGGACAGAGCAGAGACCCAGTACTTC. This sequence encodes CASGWDRAETQYF. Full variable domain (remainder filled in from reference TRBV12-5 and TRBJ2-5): DARVTQTPRHKVTEMGQEVTMRCQPILGHNTVFWYRQTMMQGLELLAYFRNRAPLDDSGMPKDRFSAEMPDATLATLKIQPSEPRDSAVYFCASGWDRAETQYFGPGTRLLVL.

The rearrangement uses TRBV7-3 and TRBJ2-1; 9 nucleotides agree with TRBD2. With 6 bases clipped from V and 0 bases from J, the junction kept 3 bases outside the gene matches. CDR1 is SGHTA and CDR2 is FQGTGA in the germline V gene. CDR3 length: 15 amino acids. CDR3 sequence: CASRRAGGSYNEQFF. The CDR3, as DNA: TGTGCCAGCAGGCGAGCGGGAGGCTCCTACAATGAGCAGTTCTTC.

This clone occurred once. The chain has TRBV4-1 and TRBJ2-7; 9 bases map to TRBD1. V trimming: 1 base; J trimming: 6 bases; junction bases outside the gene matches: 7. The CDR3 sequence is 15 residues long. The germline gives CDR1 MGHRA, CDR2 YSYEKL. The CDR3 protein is CASSQGDRDVSEQYF. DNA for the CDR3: TGCGCCAGCAGCCAAGGGGACAGGGATGTTAGCGAGCAGTACTTC.

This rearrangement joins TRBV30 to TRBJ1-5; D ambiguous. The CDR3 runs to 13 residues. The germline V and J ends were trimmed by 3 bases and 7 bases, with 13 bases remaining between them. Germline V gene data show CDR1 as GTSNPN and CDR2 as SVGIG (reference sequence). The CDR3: CAWRSNPGQPQHF. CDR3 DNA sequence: TGTGCCTGGAGATCAAATCCCGGCCAGCCCCAGCATTTT. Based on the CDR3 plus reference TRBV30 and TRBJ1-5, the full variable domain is SQTIHQWPATLVQPVGSPLSLECTVEGTSNPNLYWYRQAAGRGLQLLFYSVGIGQISSEVPQNLSASRPQDRQFILSSKKLLLSDSGFYLCAWRSNPGQPQHFGDGTRLSIL.

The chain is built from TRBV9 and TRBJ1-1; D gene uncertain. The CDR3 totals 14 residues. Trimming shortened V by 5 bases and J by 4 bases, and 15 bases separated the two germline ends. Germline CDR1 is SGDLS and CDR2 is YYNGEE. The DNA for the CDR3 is TGTGCCAGCAGAAAGGGCGGCCGGAGCACTGAAGCTTTCTTT. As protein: CASRKGGRSTEAFF.

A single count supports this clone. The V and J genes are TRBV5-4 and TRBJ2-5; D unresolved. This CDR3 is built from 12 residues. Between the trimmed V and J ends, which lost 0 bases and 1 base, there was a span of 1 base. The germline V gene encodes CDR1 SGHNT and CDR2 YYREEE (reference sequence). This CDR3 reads CASSLGQETQYF. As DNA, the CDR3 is TGTGCCAGCAGCTTGGGCCAAGAGACCCAGTACTTC.

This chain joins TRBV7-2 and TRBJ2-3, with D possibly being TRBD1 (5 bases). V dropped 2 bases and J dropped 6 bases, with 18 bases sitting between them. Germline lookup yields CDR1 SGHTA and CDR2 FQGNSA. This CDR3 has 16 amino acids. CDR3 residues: CASSLRTAGQLDTQYF. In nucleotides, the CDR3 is TGTGCCAGCAGCTTAAGGACGGCAGGGCAATTGGATACGCAGTATTTT.

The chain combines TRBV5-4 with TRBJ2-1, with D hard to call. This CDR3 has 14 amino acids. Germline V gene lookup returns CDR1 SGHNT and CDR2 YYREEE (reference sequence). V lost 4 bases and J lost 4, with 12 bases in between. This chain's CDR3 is CASSADIGYNEQFF. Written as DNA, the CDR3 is TGTGCCAGCAGCGCCGATATAGGGTACAATGAGCAGTTCTTC.

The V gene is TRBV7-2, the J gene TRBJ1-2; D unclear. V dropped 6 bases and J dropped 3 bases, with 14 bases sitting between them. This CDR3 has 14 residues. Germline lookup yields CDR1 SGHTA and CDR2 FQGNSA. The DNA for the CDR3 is TGTGCCAGCAGACGAAGGACGGAACACTATGGCTACACCTTC. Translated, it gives CASRRRTEHYGYTF. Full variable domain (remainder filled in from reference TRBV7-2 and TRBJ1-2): GAGVSQSPSNKVTEKGKDVELRCDPISGHTALYWYRQSLGQGLEFLIYFQGNSAPDKSGLPSDRFSAERTGGSVSTLTIQRTQQEDSAVYLCASRRRTEHYGYTFGSGTRLTVV.

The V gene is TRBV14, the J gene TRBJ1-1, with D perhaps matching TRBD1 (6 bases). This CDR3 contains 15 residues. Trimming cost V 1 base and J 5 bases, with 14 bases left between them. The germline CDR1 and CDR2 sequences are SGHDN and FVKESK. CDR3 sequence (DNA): TGTGCCAGCAGCCAAGTTGTAGGGGGATTGACTGAAGCTTTCTTT. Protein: CASSQVVGGLTEAFF.